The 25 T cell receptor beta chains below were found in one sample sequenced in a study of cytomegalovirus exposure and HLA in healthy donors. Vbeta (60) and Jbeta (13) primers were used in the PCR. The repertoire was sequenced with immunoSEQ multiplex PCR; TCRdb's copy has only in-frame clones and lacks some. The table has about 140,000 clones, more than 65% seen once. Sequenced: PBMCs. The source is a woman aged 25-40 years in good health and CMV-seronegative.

CDR3: CASSSSGTDTQYF. CDR3 bases: TGTGCCAGCAGCTCGTCAGGGACAGATACGCAGTATTTT. The chain recombines TRBV7-9 with TRBJ2-3; the D gene is possibly TRBD1 (5 bases). Trimming left V 4 bases short and J 3 bases short, with 8 bases between. The CDR3 runs to 13 residues. Germline CDR1 reads SEHNR; CDR2 reads FQNEAQ (reference sequence).

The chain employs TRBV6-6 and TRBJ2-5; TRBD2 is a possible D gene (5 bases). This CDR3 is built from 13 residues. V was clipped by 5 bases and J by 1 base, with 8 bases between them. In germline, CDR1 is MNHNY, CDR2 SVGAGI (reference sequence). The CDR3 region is CASSPEGQETQYF. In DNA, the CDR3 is TGTGCCAGCAGTCCAGAGGGCCAAGAGACCCAGTACTTC.

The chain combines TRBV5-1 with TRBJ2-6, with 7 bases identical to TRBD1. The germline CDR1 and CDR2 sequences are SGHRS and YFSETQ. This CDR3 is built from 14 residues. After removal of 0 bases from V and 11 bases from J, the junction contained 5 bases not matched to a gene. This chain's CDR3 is CASSLDRGPYVLTF. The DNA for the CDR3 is TGCGCCAGCAGCTTGGACAGGGGTCCCTACGTCCTGACTTTC. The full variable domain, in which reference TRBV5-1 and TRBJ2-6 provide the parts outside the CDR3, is KAGVTQTPRYLIKTRGQQVTLSCSPISGHRSVSWYQQTPGQGLQFLFEYFSETQRNKGNFPGRFSGRQFSNSRSEMNVSTLELGDSALYLCASSLDRGPYVLTFGAGSRLTVL.

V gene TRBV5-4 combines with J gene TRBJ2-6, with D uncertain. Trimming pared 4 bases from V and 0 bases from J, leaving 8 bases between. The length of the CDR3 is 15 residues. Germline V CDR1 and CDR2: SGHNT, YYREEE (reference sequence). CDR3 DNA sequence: TGTGCCAGCAGCCTCGACAACTCTGGGGCCAACGTCCTGACTTTC. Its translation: CASSLDNSGANVLTF.

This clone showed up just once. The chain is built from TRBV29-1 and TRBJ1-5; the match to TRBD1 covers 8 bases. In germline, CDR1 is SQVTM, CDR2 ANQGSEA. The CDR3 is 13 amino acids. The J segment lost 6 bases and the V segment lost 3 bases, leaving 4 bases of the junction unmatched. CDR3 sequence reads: CSVETGVGQPQHF. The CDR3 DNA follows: TGCAGCGTTGAGACAGGGGTCGGTCAGCCCCAGCATTTT.

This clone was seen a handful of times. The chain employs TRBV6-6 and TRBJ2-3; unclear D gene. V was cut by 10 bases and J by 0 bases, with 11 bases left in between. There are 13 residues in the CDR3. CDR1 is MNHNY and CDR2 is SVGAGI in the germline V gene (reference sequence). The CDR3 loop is CAISGLSTDTQYF. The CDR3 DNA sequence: TGTGCCATTAGTGGGCTGAGCACAGATACGCAGTATTTT.

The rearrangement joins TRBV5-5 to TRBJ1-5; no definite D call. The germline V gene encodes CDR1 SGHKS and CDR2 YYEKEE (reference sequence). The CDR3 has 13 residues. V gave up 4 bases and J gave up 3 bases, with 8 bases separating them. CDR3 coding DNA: TGTGCCAGCAGCGTGCGGTACAATCAGCCCCAGCATTTT. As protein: CASSVRYNQPQHF.

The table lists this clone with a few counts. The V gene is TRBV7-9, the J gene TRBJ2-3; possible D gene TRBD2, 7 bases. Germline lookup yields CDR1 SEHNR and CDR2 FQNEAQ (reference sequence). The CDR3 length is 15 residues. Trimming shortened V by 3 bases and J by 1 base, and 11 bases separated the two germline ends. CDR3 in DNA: TGTGCCAGCAGCTTCGGGGGGCCGGGCACAGATACGCAGTATTTT. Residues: CASSFGGPGTDTQYF.

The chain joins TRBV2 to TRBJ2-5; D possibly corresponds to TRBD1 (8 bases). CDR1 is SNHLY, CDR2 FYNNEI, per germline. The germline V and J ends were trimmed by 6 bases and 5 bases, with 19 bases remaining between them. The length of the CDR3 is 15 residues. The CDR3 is CASRLQGGGEETQYF. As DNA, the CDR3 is TGTGCCAGCAGACTACAGGGGGGGGGCGAGGAGACCCAGTACTTC.

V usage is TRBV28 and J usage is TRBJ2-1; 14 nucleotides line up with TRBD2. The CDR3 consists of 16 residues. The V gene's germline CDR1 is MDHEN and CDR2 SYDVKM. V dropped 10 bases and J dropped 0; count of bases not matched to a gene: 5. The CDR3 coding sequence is TGTGCCACTGAGACTAGCGGGGGGGCCTCCTACAATGAGCAGTTCTTC. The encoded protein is CATETSGGASYNEQFF.

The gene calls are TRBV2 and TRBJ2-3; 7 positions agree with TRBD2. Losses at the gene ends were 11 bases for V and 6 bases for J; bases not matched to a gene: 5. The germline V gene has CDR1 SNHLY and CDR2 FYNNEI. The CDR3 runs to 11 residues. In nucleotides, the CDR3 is TGTGCCGTGGGGGGGGAGGATACGCAGTATTTT. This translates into CAVGGEDTQYF.

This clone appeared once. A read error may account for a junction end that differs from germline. In nucleotides, the CDR3 is TGTGCCAGCAGTACAAACGGACTAGCAGCGAGGAATGGGCAGTTCTTC. Encoded protein: CASSTNGLAARNGQFF. The rearrangement joins TRBV27 to TRBJ2-1, with 8 bases matching TRBD2. CDR3 length: 16 residues. Germline lookup yields CDR1 MNHEY and CDR2 SMNVEV (reference sequence).

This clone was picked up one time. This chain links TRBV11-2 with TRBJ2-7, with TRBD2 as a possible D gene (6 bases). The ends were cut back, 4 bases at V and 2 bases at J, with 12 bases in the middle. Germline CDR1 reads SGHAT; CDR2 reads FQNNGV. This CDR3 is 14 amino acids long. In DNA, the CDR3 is TGTGCCAGCAGCTCGGTTTGGGGGGCCTACGAGCAGTACTTC. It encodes CASSSVWGAYEQYF.

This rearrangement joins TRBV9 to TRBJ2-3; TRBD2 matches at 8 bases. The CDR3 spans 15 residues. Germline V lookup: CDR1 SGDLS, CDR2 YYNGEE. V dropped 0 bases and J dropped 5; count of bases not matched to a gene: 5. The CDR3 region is CASSVAGGGRDTQYF. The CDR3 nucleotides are TGTGCCAGCAGCGTAGCGGGAGGGGGGAGAGATACGCAGTATTTT.

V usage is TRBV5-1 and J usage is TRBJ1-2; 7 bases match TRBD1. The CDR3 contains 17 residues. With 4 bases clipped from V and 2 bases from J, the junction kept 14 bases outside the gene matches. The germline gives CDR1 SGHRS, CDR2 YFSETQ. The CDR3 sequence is CASSLGFGQAGNYGYTF. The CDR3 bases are TGCGCCAGCAGCCTGGGTTTCGGACAGGCGGGGAACTATGGCTACACCTTC.

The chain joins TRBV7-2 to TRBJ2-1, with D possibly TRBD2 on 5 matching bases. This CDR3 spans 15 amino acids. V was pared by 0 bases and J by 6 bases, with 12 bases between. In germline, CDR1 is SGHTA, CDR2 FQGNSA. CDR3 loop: CASSLAGLAANEQFF. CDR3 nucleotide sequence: TGTGCCAGCAGCTTAGCGGGTCTAGCAGCCAATGAGCAGTTCTTC.

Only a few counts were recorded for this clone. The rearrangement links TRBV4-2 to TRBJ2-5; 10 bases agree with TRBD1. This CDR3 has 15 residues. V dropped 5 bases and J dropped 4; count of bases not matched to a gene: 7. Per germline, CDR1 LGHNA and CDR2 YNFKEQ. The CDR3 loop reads CASSGQGGLRETQYF. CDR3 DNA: TGTGCCAGCAGCGGACAGGGGGGTTTAAGAGAGACCCAGTACTTC.

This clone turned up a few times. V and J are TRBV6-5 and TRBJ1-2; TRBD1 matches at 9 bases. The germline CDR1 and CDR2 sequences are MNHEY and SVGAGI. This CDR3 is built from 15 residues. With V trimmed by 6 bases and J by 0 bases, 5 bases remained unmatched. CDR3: CASRKGTGPNYGYTF. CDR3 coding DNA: TGTGCCAGCAGAAAGGGGACAGGGCCTAACTATGGCTACACCTTC.

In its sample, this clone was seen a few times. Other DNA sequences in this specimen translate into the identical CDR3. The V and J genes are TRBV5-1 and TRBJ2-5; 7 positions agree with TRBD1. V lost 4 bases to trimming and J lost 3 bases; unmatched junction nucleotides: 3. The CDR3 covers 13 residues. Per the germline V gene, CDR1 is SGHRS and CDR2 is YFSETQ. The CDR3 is CASSLGQKETQYF. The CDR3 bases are TGCGCCAGCAGCCTGGGACAGAAAGAGACCCAGTACTTC. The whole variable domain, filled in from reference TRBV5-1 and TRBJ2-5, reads KAGVTQTPRYLIKTRGQQVTLSCSPISGHRSVSWYQQTPGQGLQFLFEYFSETQRNKGNFPGRFSGRQFSNSRSEMNVSTLELGDSALYLCASSLGQKETQYFGPGTRLLVL.

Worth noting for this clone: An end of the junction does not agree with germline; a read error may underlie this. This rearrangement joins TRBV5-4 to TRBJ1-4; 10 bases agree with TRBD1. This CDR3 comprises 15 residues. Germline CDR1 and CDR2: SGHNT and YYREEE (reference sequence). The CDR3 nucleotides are TGTGCCAGCAGCCAAGATCGAGACAGGGGGCAGGTCTCGATTTTT. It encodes CASSQDRDRGQVSIF.

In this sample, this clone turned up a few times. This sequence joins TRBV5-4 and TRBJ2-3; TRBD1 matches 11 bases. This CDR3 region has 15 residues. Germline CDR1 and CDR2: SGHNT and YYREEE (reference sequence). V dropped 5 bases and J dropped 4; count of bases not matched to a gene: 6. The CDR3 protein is CASRFGTGGSDTQYF. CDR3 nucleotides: TGTGCCAGCAGATTCGGGACAGGGGGGTCAGATACGCAGTATTTT. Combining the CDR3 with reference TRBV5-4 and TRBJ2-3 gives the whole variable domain ETGVTQSPTHLIKTRGQQVTLRCSSQSGHNTVSWYQQALGQGPQFIFQYYREEENGRGNFPPRFSGLQFPNYSSELNVNALELDDSALYLCASRFGTGGSDTQYFGPGTRLTVL.

CDR3 bases: TGTGCCAGCAGCCCCCTCGGCCTCGGGACAGCCACCTCTGGAAACACCATATATTTT. This codes for CASSPLGLGTATSGNTIYF. The rearrangement uses TRBV4-2 and TRBJ1-3, with 7 bases identical to TRBD1. Germline trimming cut 4 bases from V and 0 bases from J; bases unmatched to any gene: 15. The CDR3 sequence is 19 residues long. The germline V gene has CDR1 LGHNA and CDR2 YNFKEQ.

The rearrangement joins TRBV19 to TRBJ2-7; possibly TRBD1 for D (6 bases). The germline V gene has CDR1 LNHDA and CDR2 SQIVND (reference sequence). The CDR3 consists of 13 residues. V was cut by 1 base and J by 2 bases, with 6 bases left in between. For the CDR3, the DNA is TGTGCCAGTAGTATAGGACAGGCCTACGAGCAGTACTTC. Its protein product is CASSIGQAYEQYF.

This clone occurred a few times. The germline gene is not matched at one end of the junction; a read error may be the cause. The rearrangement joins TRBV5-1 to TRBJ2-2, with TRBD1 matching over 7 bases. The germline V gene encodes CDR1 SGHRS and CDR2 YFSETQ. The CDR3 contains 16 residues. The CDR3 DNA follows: TGCGCCAGCAGCGGCCGGGACAGTAGTCGGGCCGGAGAGCTGTTTTTT. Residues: CASSGRDSSRAGELFF.

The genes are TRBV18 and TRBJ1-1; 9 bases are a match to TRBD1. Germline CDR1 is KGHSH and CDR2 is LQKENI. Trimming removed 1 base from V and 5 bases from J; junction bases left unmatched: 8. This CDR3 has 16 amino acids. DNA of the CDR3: TGTGCCAGCTCACCACGAGGACAGGGGACCCTAACTGAAGCTTTCTTT. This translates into CASSPRGQGTLTEAFF.